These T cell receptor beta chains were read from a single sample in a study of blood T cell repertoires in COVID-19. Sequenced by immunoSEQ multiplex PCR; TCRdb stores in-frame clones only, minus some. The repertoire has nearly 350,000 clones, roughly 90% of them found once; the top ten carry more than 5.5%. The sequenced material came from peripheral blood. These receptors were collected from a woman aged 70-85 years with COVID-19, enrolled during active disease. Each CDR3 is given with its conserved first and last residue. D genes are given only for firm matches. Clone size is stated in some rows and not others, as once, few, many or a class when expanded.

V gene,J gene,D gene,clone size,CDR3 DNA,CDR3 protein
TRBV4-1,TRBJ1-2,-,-,TGCGCCAGCAGCTCACTGGACGGCGGGTATGGCTACACCTTC,CASSSLDGGYGYTF
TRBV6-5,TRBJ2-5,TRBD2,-,TGTGCCAGCAGTTACGGACTAGCGGGTGCAGACCAGTACTTC,CASSYGLAGADQYF
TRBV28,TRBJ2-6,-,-,TGTGCCAGCAGGTCGGGCTCTGGGGCCAACGTCCTGACTTTC,CASRSGSGANVLTF
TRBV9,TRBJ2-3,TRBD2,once,TGTGCCAGCAGCGACCCCGGGGGAGGGGGCACAGATACGCAGTATTTT,CASSDPGGGGTDTQYF
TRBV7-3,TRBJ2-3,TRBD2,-,TGTGCCAGCAGCGCACCGGGACCATATAGCGGGGTTGCGCAGTATTTT,CASSAPGPYSGVAQYF
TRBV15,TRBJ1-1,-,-,TGTGCCACCAGCAGAGAAGGGGCGCGAACTGAAGCTTTCTTT,CATSREGARTEAFF
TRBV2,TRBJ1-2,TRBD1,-,TGTGCCAGCAGTATACAGGGGGGAACCTATGGCTACACCTTC,CASSIQGGTYGYTF
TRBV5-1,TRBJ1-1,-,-,TGCGCCAGCAGCTTGTCGGCAGGTGAAATCACTGAAGCTTTCTTT,CASSLSAGEITEAFF
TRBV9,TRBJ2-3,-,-,TGTGCCAGCAGCGTAGGGAGCCAGGGGACGCAGTATTTT,CASSVGSQGTQYF
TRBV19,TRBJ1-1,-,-,TGTGCCAGTAGGCCCACACAGGGAAACACTGAAGCTTTCTTT,CASRPTQGNTEAFF
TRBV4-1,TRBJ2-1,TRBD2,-,TGCGCCAGCAGCCCAATTGGACTAGCGGGGGGGCCCGAGTCCTACAATGAGCAGTTCTTC,CASSPIGLAGGPESYNEQFF